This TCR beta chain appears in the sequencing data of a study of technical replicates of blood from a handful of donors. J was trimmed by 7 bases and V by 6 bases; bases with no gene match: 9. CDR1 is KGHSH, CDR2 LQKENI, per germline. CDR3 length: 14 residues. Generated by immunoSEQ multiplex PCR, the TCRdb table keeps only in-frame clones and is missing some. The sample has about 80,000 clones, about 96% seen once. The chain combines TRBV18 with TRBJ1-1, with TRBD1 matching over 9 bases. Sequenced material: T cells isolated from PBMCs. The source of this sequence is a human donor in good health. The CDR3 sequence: CASSGTGLAGEAFF. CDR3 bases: TGTGCCAGCTCTGGGACAGGGCTCGCGGGTGAAGCTTTCTTT. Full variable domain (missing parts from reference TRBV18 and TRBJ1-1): NAGVMQNPRHLVRRRGQEARLRCSPMKGHSHVYWYRQLPEEGLKFMVYLQKENIIDESGMPKERFSAEFPKEGPSILRIQQVVRGDSAAYFCASSGTGLAGEAFFGQGTRLTVV.